This TCR beta chain was captured in a study of regulatory T cells in long-lasting Graves disease. Arm-PCR with iRepertoire HTBI primers amplified the CDR3 regions for these TCR beta libraries. TCRdb reprocessed the multiplex PCR reads via MiXCR and lists one record per CDR3 protein. This sample carries some 600,000 distinct CDR3 sequences, 15% to 20% of them seen once, and the ten largest clones take more than 10%. Germline loops: CDR1 MNHNS, CDR2 SASEGT. With 5 bases removed from V and 8 bases from J, the gap between germline ends came to 16 bases. The CDR3 covers 14 residues. Broader study findings: Study was limited to peripheral blood, excluding thyroid tissue. Those with persistent disease had in common more public clonotypes (about 2,700) than new patients (about 900).

Time point indicated: newly diagnosed GD, antithyroid drugs for less than 3 months. Extracted RNA from PBMCs served as the source of the TCR library. This clonotype appeared a few times. Its matching antigen is unknown. This same sample was also taken into another study, of T cells in Graves' hyperthyroidism and ophthalmopathy. That investigation notes: Diagnosing involved the use of clinical symptoms, serum thyroxine and TRAb, thyroid ultrasound and orbital computed tomography.

The source was peripheral blood mononuclear cells (PBMCs), collected at new diagnosis, from a patient treated with antithyroid drugs. The chain links TRBV6-1 to TRBJ2-1; D gene uncertain. The clonotype comes from a man younger than 30 with Graves disease. This CDR3 reads CASSPLSPPHEQFF. As DNA, the CDR3 is TGTGCCAGCAGTCCCCTATCCCCCCCCCATGAGCAGTTCTTC.